In this sample, the clone carrying this T cell receptor (beta chain) turned up a few times. Its target is unknown. According to the study, TCR beta libraries were built with iRepertoire HTBI primers and CDR3-region Arm-PCR. In TCRdb, the multiplex PCR reads were re-called with MiXCR into one record per CDR3 protein. Of roughly 610,000 distinct CDR3 sequences in the sample, about 16% were seen once. There are 16 residues in the CDR3. CDR1 is SQVTM, CDR2 ANQGSEA, per germline. Unmatched junction bases numbered 5, after V lost 0 bases and J lost 7 bases. The source of the sample is a study of regulatory T cells in long-lasting Graves disease. Overall study: Prior antithyroid drug treatment in newly diagnosed Graves' patients lasted under 3 months.

Study conclusions and caveats: When disease was persistent, TRBV28, TRBJ1-2 and TRBJ2-5 were the favored segments.

Time point denoted: newly diagnosed GD, antithyroid drugs for less than 3 months. From RNA extracted from PBMCs, the TCR library was made. These same data were also listed under a study on T cells in Graves' hyperthyroidism and ophthalmopathy.

Sequences were derived from peripheral blood mononuclear cells (PBMCs), sampled at new diagnosis, from a patient treated with antithyroid drugs. The rearrangement joins TRBV29-1 to TRBJ2-1; TRBD2 agrees at 14 bases. The clonotype was recovered from a man between 18 and 35 years old with Graves disease. CDR3 protein: CSVEDAGLAGVNEQFF. The CDR3, as DNA: TGCAGCGTTGAAGATGCGGGACTAGCGGGAGTGAATGAGCAGTTCTTC.